Presented here are 22 T cell receptor beta chains from one specimen sequenced in a study of patients and donors after allogeneic stem cell transplantation. TCRdb recomputed calls from the RT-PCR reads with MiXCR, one row per CDR3 protein. This sample has 400,000 to 500,000 distinct CDR3 sequences, with approximately 16% found just once. Sample: blood, either unsorted or a sorted T cell fraction (not recorded which). These receptors were collected from a human donor who was either an allogeneic HSCT recipient or a stem cell or donor lymphocyte infusion donor (not recorded which). It is not recorded whose cells these are; they may come from a transplant donor.

This clonotype has a single count. CDR3 amino acids: CASSFWTGGYQPQHF. The CDR3 bases are TGTGCCAGCAGCTTTTGGACAGGGGGCTATCAGCCCCAGCATTTT. This chain joins TRBV7-2 and TRBJ1-5; TRBD1 aligns across 11 bases. The CDR3 has 15 amino acids. Losses at the gene ends were 3 bases for V and 5 bases for J; bases not matched to a gene: 3. Germline loops: CDR1 SGHTA, CDR2 FQGNSA.

The chain carries TRBV19 and TRBJ1-5; 8 nucleotides match TRBD1. There are 15 residues in the CDR3. The J segment lost 0 bases and the V segment lost 4 bases, leaving 2 bases of the junction unmatched. The germline CDR1 and CDR2 sequences are LNHDA and SQIVND (reference sequence). The chain's CDR3 is CASSNGQGSNQPQHF. CDR3 bases: TGTGCCAGTAGTAATGGACAGGGTAGCAATCAGCCCCAGCATTTT.

This sequence joins TRBV6-1 and TRBJ2-2; D is tentatively TRBD1 or TRBD2 (5 bases each). Germline V gene lookup returns CDR1 MNHNS and CDR2 SASEGT. V was shortened by 8 bases and J by 7 bases, with 17 bases between the two germline ends. CDR3 length: 14 amino acids. This CDR3 is CASSPGPQGGELFF. CDR3 nucleotides: TGTGCCAGCTCCCCGGGGCCCCAGGGCGGGGAGCTGTTTTTT.

A few counts support this clonotype. The chain joins TRBV25-1 to TRBJ2-7; D not certain. Germline V gene sequence: CDR1 MGHDK, CDR2 SYGVNS. The CDR3 totals 11 residues. V lost 5 bases and J lost 4, with 6 bases in between. CDR3 sequence (DNA): TGTGCCAGCAGTCCCGAATACGAGCAGTACTTC. This encodes CASSPEYEQYF.

This clonotype was seen more than once but under ten times. The chain combines TRBV27 with TRBJ1-2, with D tentatively TRBD1 (6 bases). The V gene's germline CDR1 is MNHEY and CDR2 SMNVEV (reference sequence). The ends were cut back, 6 bases at V and 4 bases at J, with 12 bases in the middle. CDR3 size: 13 residues. Written as DNA, the CDR3 is TGTGCCAGCAGAAATGGGGGCCCCTATGGCTACACCTTC. It translates to CASRNGGPYGYTF.

The chain recombines TRBV19 with TRBJ1-4; D not certain. CDR1 is LNHDA, CDR2 SQIVND, per germline (reference sequence). Deletions cut 6 bases from V and 0 bases from J, with 11 bases between. The CDR3 consists of 15 residues. The CDR3 nucleotides read TGTGCCAGTAGCCAAGAGAGGGCAACTAATGAAAAACTGTTTTTT. Translating gives CASSQERATNEKLFF.

This clonotype appeared a few times. The chain is built from TRBV27 and TRBJ2-2; the D gene is possibly TRBD1 (6 bases). This CDR3 is 15 amino acids long. Germline assignment: CDR1 MNHEY and CDR2 SMNVEV (reference sequence). V lost 3 bases and J 0 bases, leaving 8 bases between the germline ends. The CDR3 loop is CASSFEGANTGELFF. For the CDR3, the DNA is TGTGCCAGCAGTTTTGAGGGGGCGAACACCGGGGAGCTGTTTTTT.

This clonotype was recorded a few times. The V call is TRBV30, the J call TRBJ2-1, with D uncertain. V dropped 0 bases and J dropped 3 bases, with 9 bases sitting between them. CDR1 and CDR2 from the germline V gene are GTSNPN and SVGIG (reference sequence). The CDR3 has 14 residues. In DNA form, the CDR3 reads TGTGCCTGGAGTGTAGGCTCGGGCTACAATGAGCAGTTCTTC. It translates to CAWSVGSGYNEQFF.

This rearrangement joins TRBV18 to TRBJ1-3, with 9 bases fitting TRBD1. The ends lost 3 bases at V and 0 bases at J; junction bases unmatched: 9. The germline CDR1 and CDR2 sequences are KGHSH and LQKENI. The length of the CDR3 is 18 residues. This chain's CDR3 is CASSPTSGTGFSGNTIYF. CDR3 DNA sequence: TGTGCCAGCTCACCGACCTCCGGGACAGGGTTCTCTGGAAACACCATATATTTT.

J is TRBJ2-1 and V is TRBV20-1, with TRBD2 matching 8 bases. This CDR3 contains 17 residues. Germline values: CDR1 DFQATT, CDR2 SNEGSKA (reference sequence). V was clipped by 0 bases and J by 4 bases; unmatched bases: 11. CDR3 coding DNA: TGCAGTGCTAGAGATCTTGGGGGGACTAGTTTGTACAATGAGCAGTTCTTC. It codes for CSARDLGGTSLYNEQFF.

This clonotype has just a few counts. The chain links TRBV5-1 to TRBJ2-3, with D perhaps matching TRBD1 (6 bases). Germline lookup yields CDR1 SGHRS and CDR2 YFSETQ. Trimming took off 5 bases at V and 5 bases at J, with 15 bases between the two ends. The length of the CDR3 is 14 residues. The CDR3 region is CASSYNRAVDTQYF. CDR3 nucleotide sequence: TGCGCCAGCAGTTATAACAGGGCGGTAGATACGCAGTATTTT.

This clonotype was detected a few times. The chain couples TRBV12-3 or TRBV12-4 to TRBJ2-7; TRBD2 is a possible D gene (6 bases). This CDR3 has 13 amino acids. V dropped 5 bases and J dropped 3 bases, with 11 bases sitting between them. DNA for the CDR3: TGTGCCAGCAGTCCCACGCGGGACTACGAGCAGTACTTC. Protein: CASSPTRDYEQYF.

This clonotype showed up many times. This chain links TRBV5-1 with TRBJ2-1; D ambiguous. Germline CDR1 is SGHRS and CDR2 is YFSETQ. This CDR3 is built from 12 residues. V was cut by 4 bases and J by 5 bases, with 7 bases left in between. The CDR3 nucleotides are TGCGCCAGCAGCCCTGGGGACAATGAGCAGTTCTTC. Residues: CASSPGDNEQFF.

In its sample, this clonotype was seen a few times. The chain is built from TRBV6-9 and TRBJ2-7; D call uncertain. Looked up from germline, CDR1 is MNHGY and CDR2 is SVAAGI. The CDR3 runs 14 residues. V lost 4 bases and J 4 bases, leaving 14 bases between the germline ends. The CDR3 nucleotides read TGTGCCAGCAGTTCCAGGAAGGCGGTATACGAGCAGTACTTC. It translates to CASSSRKAVYEQYF.

Only a few counts were recorded for this clonotype. This rearrangement joins TRBV20-1 to TRBJ2-7; 7 bases agree with TRBD1. This CDR3 contains 14 residues. Germline V gives CDR1 DFQATT, CDR2 SNEGSKA (reference sequence). After removal of 3 bases from V and 4 bases from J, the junction contained 9 bases not matched to a gene. The CDR3 sequence is CSASATGRLYEQYF. DNA of the CDR3: TGCAGTGCTAGTGCGACAGGGCGACTTTACGAGCAGTACTTC.

This clonotype has a count of ten or more. The rearrangement links TRBV7-9 to TRBJ2-1, with 11 bases fitting TRBD2. The V gene's germline CDR1 is SEHNR and CDR2 FQNEAQ (reference sequence). The CDR3 has 16 amino acids. V lost 0 bases to trimming and J lost 2 bases; unmatched junction nucleotides: 0. The CDR3: CASSLAGLAAYNEQFF. The CDR3 DNA reads TGTGCCAGCAGCTTAGCGGGACTAGCGGCCTACAATGAGCAGTTCTTC. The complete variable domain, with remaining parts taken from reference TRBV7-9 and TRBJ2-1, reads DTGVSQNPRHKITKRGQNVTFRCDPISEHNRLYWYRQTLGQGPEFLTYFQNEAQLEKSRLLSDRFSAERPKGSFSTLEIQRTEQGDSAMYLCASSLAGLAAYNEQFFGPGTRLTVL.

For this clonotype: The junction shows a germline mismatch at one end, possibly a read error. The chain recombines TRBV6-2 or TRBV6-3 with TRBJ1-2; D is unresolved. The germline gives CDR1 MNHEY, CDR2 SVGEGT. This CDR3 is 14 amino acids long. CDR3: CASSEPGANYGYTF. CDR3 coding DNA: TGTGCCAGCAGCGAACCGGGAGCTAATTATGGCTACACCTTC.

This rearrangement joins TRBV19 to TRBJ1-3; D might be TRBD1 (6 bases). Germline V lookup: CDR1 LNHDA, CDR2 SQIVND (reference sequence). This CDR3 comprises 14 residues. V dropped 7 bases and J dropped 2 bases, with 12 bases sitting between them. CDR3 DNA: TGTGCCAGTATGATCCAGGGGACTGGAAACACCATATATTTT. Translated: CASMIQGTGNTIYF.

The gene calls are TRBV6-5 and TRBJ2-5; D gene uncertain. Germline lookup yields CDR1 MNHEY and CDR2 SVGAGI. V lost 0 bases, J lost 1 base, and 6 bases lay in between. The CDR3 covers 14 residues. Written as DNA, the CDR3 is TGTGCCAGCAGTTACTCGGGGTTCCAAGAGACCCAGTACTTC. Translated, it gives CASSYSGFQETQYF.

This clonotype was detected many times. The chain recombines TRBV20-1 with TRBJ1-1; D is possibly TRBD1 (5 bases). This CDR3 is built from 14 residues. Germline V gene lookup returns CDR1 DFQATT and CDR2 SNEGSKA (reference sequence). V was shortened by 5 bases and J by 6 bases, with 19 bases between the two germline ends. The CDR3 here is CSAVRDGTGAEAFF. CDR3 sequence (DNA): TGCAGTGCTGTTAGGGACGGGACGGGGGCTGAAGCTTTCTTT.

V usage is TRBV12-3 or TRBV12-4 and J usage is TRBJ1-2, with TRBD1 matching 9 bases. The CDR3 is made up of 13 amino acids. J was trimmed by 7 bases and V by 5 bases; bases with no gene match: 5. The CDR3 is CASSPTGGLGYTF. For the CDR3, the DNA is TGTGCCAGCAGTCCGACAGGGGGACTTGGCTACACCTTC.

V usage is TRBV12-3 or TRBV12-4 and J usage is TRBJ1-2; TRBD1 is a possible D gene (6 bases). The CDR3 covers 15 residues. Trimming pared 3 bases from V and 6 bases from J, leaving 17 bases between. The CDR3 sequence is CASSFSAGAVNGYTF. CDR3 bases: TGTGCCAGCAGTTTTTCGGCAGGGGCTGTAAATGGCTACACCTTC.